What follows are 21 T cell receptor beta chains derived from one specimen sequenced in a study of human T cells and chemical hapten exposure. Time point in this sample: pre-sensitization, week 0. Treatment noted: therapeutic diphenylcyclopropenone sensitization with weekly scalp DPC. A single record per CDR3 protein comes from TCRdb applying MiXCR to the RACE reads. The table includes roughly 380,000 distinct CDR3 sequences, around 5.5% detected once. The starting material was whole blood, obtained in connection with sensitization to the hapten diphenylcyclopropenone (DPC). These receptors all stem from a woman aged 45-59 years with alopecia areata. Some clones in this sample may be carry-over from other donors' samples.

The sample holds many counts of this clonotype. This CDR3 is CASSRSTDTQYF. In DNA form, the CDR3 reads TGTGCCAGCAGCCGCAGCACAGATACGCAGTATTTT. The chain is built from TRBV5-4 and TRBJ2-3; D gene uncertain. Germline lookup yields CDR1 SGHNT and CDR2 YYREEE (reference sequence). Trimming removed 4 bases at V and 0 bases at J, with 3 bases between. This CDR3 spans 12 amino acids.

This clonotype appeared a few times. The V and J genes are TRBV9 and TRBJ2-3; 13 positions agree with TRBD2. V lost 3 bases and J lost 4; bases outside the gene matches: 5. Germline V gene data show CDR1 as SGDLS and CDR2 as YYNGEE. This CDR3 is built from 16 residues. This CDR3 is CASSAPTSGGADTQYF. In DNA, the CDR3 is TGTGCCAGCAGCGCCCCAACTAGCGGGGGGGCAGATACGCAGTATTTT.

This clonotype was detected only a few times. The chain employs TRBV12-3 or TRBV12-4 and TRBJ2-3; no clear D gene. The CDR3 sequence is 16 residues long. Trimming stripped 6 bases from V and 4 bases from J, with 20 bases between. In DNA form, the CDR3 reads TGTGCCAGCAGATTCCTGGACGAGCCTCAAGCAGATACGCAGTATTTT. Protein product: CASRFLDEPQADTQYF.

This clonotype was counted a few times. This rearrangement joins TRBV5-5 to TRBJ1-2; D possibly corresponds to TRBD1 (5 bases). The CDR3 loop spans 12 amino acids. Trimming shortened V by 3 bases and J by 7 bases, and 10 bases separated the two germline ends. Per germline, CDR1 SGHKS and CDR2 YYEKEE (reference sequence). CDR3 coding DNA: TGTGCCAGCAGCTGGGGACTAGGTGGCTACACCTTC. It codes for CASSWGLGGYTF.

The chain recombines TRBV3-1 with TRBJ2-5; D remains unclear. V was clipped by 1 base and J by 2 bases, with 14 bases between them. CDR3 length: 16 amino acids. Germline loops: CDR1 LGHDT, CDR2 YNNKEL (reference sequence). The CDR3, as DNA: TGTGCCAGCAGCCAAGCTGACGGTTGGATTCAAGAGACCCAGTACTTC. It specifies CASSQADGWIQETQYF.

This chain joins TRBV7-8 and TRBJ1-1; the match to TRBD1 covers 10 bases. The CDR3 runs 16 residues. From germline, CDR1 is SGHVS and CDR2 FQNEAQ. With 4 bases clipped from V and 2 bases from J, the junction kept 7 bases outside the gene matches. CDR3 loop: CASSSTRDRGNTEAFF. In DNA form, the CDR3 reads TGTGCCAGCAGCTCGACCCGGGACAGGGGAAACACTGAAGCTTTCTTT.

V and J are TRBV4-3 and TRBJ2-1, with 9 positions matching TRBD2. The CDR3 covers 14 residues. From germline, CDR1 is LGHNA and CDR2 YSLEER. J was trimmed by 9 bases and V by 5 bases; bases with no gene match: 8. CDR3 residues: CASSKLAGVGEQFF. CDR3 bases: TGCGCCAGCAGCAAGTTAGCGGGAGTTGGTGAGCAGTTCTTC.

This clonotype was counted at least ten times. This rearrangement joins TRBV2 to TRBJ2-7, with 15 bases that match TRBD2. CDR1 is SNHLY and CDR2 is FYNNEI in the germline V gene. The CDR3 totals 15 residues. V lost 7 bases, J lost 1 base, and 2 bases stayed unmatched. The CDR3 DNA reads as TGTGCCAGCATGGGACTAGCGGGGGGATCCTACGAGCAGTACTTC. Amino acids: CASMGLAGGSYEQYF.

This chain joins TRBV14 and TRBJ2-3; 7 bases are shared with TRBD2. In germline, CDR1 is SGHDN, CDR2 FVKESK. The length of the CDR3 is 15 residues. J was trimmed by 6 bases and V by 0 bases; bases with no gene match: 6. The CDR3 loop reads CASSQDGRGVDTQYF. The CDR3 DNA sequence: TGTGCCAGCAGCCAAGATGGACGGGGGGTCGATACGCAGTATTTT.

This clonotype was seen only a few times. The rearrangement links TRBV11-2 to TRBJ2-3; D may be TRBD1 (6 bases). CDR1 and CDR2 (germline): SGHAT, FQNNGV. CDR3 length: 18 amino acids. V lost 5 bases to trimming and J lost 3 bases, with 24 bases between them. DNA for the CDR3: TGTGCCAGCAGCCAATCCTCCTTTACAGGGAGTGGAACAGATACGCAGTATTTT. Residues: CASSQSSFTGSGTDTQYF.

This clonotype occurred a few times. The V call is TRBV21-1, the J call TRBJ1-6; the D call TRBD1 from the table was never checked on the DNA. TRBV21-1 represents a pseudogene. There are 15 residues in the CDR3. CDR3 loop: CASSLRDLYNSPLHF. The CDR3 nucleotides read TGTGCCAGCAGCCTCCGGGACCTTTATAATTCACCCCTCCACTTT.

This clonotype was recorded many times. The chain carries TRBV24-1 and TRBJ2-1, with a weak D call TRBD1 (5 bases). CDR1 KGHDR and CDR2 SFDVKD come from the germline V gene. The CDR3 runs to 14 residues. With 2 bases removed from V and 9 bases from J, the gap between germline ends came to 13 bases. This CDR3 is CATSDSGQPFEQFF. In nucleotides, the CDR3 is TGTGCCACCAGTGATTCTGGACAACCTTTTGAGCAGTTCTTC.

This clonotype was counted at least ten times. This chain uses TRBV11-2 with TRBJ2-3, with a weak D call TRBD2 (6 bases). V was pared by 1 base and J by 4 bases, with 9 bases between. Germline CDR1 reads SGHAT; CDR2 reads FQNNGV. This CDR3 spans 14 amino acids. CDR3 in DNA: TGTGCCAGCAGCTTAGTTTGGGGGGCAGATACGCAGTATTTT. Its protein is CASSLVWGADTQYF.

This clonotype occurred many times. CDR3 loop: CASSYRGISGNTQYF. The CDR3, as DNA: TGTGCCAGCAGTTACAGGGGGATCTCGGGAAATACGCAGTATTTT. This chain connects TRBV6-5 to TRBJ2-3; D may be TRBD1 (6 bases). Germline assignment: CDR1 MNHEY and CDR2 SVGAGI. Trimming pared 2 bases from V and 7 bases from J, leaving 16 bases between. This CDR3 is built from 15 residues.

In its sample, this clonotype was seen a few times. This rearrangement joins TRBV7-2 to TRBJ1-4, with D unresolved. Trimming shortened V by 3 bases and J by 0 bases, and 8 bases separated the two germline ends. Germline V gives CDR1 SGHTA, CDR2 FQGNSA. The CDR3 is made up of 15 amino acids. CDR3 residues: CASSFGTSTNEKLFF. The CDR3 nucleotides are TGTGCCAGCAGCTTTGGCACCTCAACTAATGAAAAACTGTTTTTT.

The V and J genes are TRBV29-1 and TRBJ1-1; 7 bases line up with TRBD1. The CDR3 length is 14 residues. Per the germline V gene, CDR1 is SQVTM and CDR2 is ANQGSEA. The CDR3 spells CSSRQGFMNTEAFF. The CDR3 coding sequence is TGCAGTTCACGACAGGGTTTCATGAACACTGAAGCTTTCTTT.

This clonotype was detected a few times. J is TRBJ1-1 and V is TRBV9; D may be TRBD1 (6 bases). CDR3 length equals 14 residues. With 0 bases removed from V and 4 bases from J, the gap between germline ends came to 10 bases. CDR1 and CDR2 (germline): SGDLS, YYNGEE. The CDR3 DNA sequence: TGTGCCAGCAGCGTAGAGAGGGGGACCACTGAAGCTTTCTTT. Amino acids: CASSVERGTTEAFF.

Only a few counts were recorded for this clonotype. The rearrangement joins TRBV20-1 to TRBJ2-2; weak D call: TRBD1 (5 bases). The CDR3 contains 15 residues. Between the trimmed V and J ends, which lost 0 bases and 4 bases, there was a span of 12 bases. Germline CDR1 reads DFQATT; CDR2 reads SNEGSKA (reference sequence). CDR3 nucleotides: TGCAGTGCTAGAGAGCAAGGGGTGGGCACCGGGGAGCTGTTTTTT. Its translation is CSAREQGVGTGELFF.

This clonotype was recorded at least ten times. The V and J genes are TRBV28 and TRBJ2-1; D gene ambiguous. The CDR3 totals 12 residues. V lost 3 bases and J 9 bases, leaving 9 bases between the germline ends. Per the germline V gene, CDR1 is MDHEN and CDR2 is SYDVKM. CDR3 amino acids: CASSFPVGEQFF. The DNA of the CDR3 is TGTGCCAGCAGTTTCCCCGTGGGTGAGCAGTTCTTC.

This clonotype was recorded many times. The chain uses TRBV6-5 and TRBJ1-5, with 8 bases lining up with TRBD1. J lost 6 bases, V lost 5 bases, and 6 bases had no gene match. The germline V gene encodes CDR1 MNHEY and CDR2 SVGAGI. This CDR3 region has 14 residues. The CDR3 DNA reads TGTGCCAGCAGTAGGCAGGGGGCTAGTCAGCCCCAGCATTTT. As protein: CASSRQGASQPQHF.

The CDR3 sequence is CASSRRTPNTEAFF. The CDR3 nucleotides are TGCGCCAGCAGCCGACGGACCCCGAACACTGAAGCTTTCTTT. The genes are TRBV4-3 and TRBJ1-1, with D unclear. The CDR3 extends over 14 amino acids. Trimming pared 4 bases from V and 1 base from J, leaving 10 bases between. Germline V gene lookup returns CDR1 LGHNA and CDR2 YSLEER.